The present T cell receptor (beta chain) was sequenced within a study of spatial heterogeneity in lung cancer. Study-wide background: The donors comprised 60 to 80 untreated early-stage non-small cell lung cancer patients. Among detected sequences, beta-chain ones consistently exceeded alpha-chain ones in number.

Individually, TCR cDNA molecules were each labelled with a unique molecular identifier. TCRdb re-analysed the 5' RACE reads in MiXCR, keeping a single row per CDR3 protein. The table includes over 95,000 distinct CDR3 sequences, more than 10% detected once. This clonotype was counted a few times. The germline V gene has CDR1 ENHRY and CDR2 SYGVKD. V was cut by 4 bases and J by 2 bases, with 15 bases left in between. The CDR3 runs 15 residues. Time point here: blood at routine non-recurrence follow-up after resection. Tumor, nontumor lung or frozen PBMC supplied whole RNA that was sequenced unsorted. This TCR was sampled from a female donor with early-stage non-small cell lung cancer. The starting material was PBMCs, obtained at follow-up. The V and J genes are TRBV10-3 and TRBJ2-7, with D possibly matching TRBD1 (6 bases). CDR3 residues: CAISGSQGVAYEQYF. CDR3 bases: TGTGCCATCAGTGGGTCACAGGGAGTCGCCTACGAGCAGTACTTC.